Included here is one TCR beta chain sequence, with context. TCRbeta library construction was performed incorporating unique molecular identifiers. Each CDR3 protein is one row after TCRdb ran MiXCR on the PCR reads. The data show some 600,000 distinct CDR3 sequences, roughly 15% seen once. This entry comes from a study of T-cell reconstitution after alpha-beta-depleted transplantation in children. Germline assignment: CDR1 MNHEY and CDR2 SMNVEV (reference sequence). V lost 2 bases and J lost 8; bases outside the gene matches: 12. The length of the CDR3 is 16 residues. The input for sequencing was PBMCs from the stem cell graft donor, taken from the stem cell graft. The V and J genes are TRBV27 and TRBJ2-1, with 7 bases identical to TRBD2. This TCR was sampled from a human donor who donated a stem cell graft to a child with acute myeloid leukemia. Here the CDR3 reads CASSLPSGALGDEQFF. The CDR3 DNA follows: TGTGCCAGCAGTTTACCCAGCGGGGCACTTGGCGATGAGCAGTTCTTC.